The rows below give T cell receptor beta chains drawn from one sample of a study of control samples from healthy donors and cancer patients. The assay was immunoSEQ multiplex PCR, and TCRdb's table has in-frame clones only and misses some. The sample consists of under 150,000 clones, about nine tenths of them appearing once. Sequencing was performed on blood. The receptors were sampled from a man in his thirties or forties in good health. CDR3s include the opening cysteine and the closing phenylalanine or tryptophan. Where a row states a size, it is once, few, many or the class of an expanded clone; other rows omit it.

j_gene: TRBJ2-2; v_gene: TRBV7-9; abundance: .; CDR3aa: CASSEQGHTGELFF
j_gene: TRBJ2-3; v_gene: TRBV7-9; abundance: .; CDR3aa: CASQTSTDTQYF
j_gene: TRBJ2-1; v_gene: TRBV9; abundance: .; CDR3aa: CASSVVYSAYTYNEQFF
j_gene: TRBJ2-5; v_gene: TRBV5-8; abundance: .; CDR3aa: CASSRGDSQETQYF
j_gene: TRBJ1-5; v_gene: TRBV2; abundance: .; CDR3aa: CASSRDRWDQPQHF
j_gene: TRBJ1-2; v_gene: TRBV5-4; abundance: .; CDR3aa: CASSAPGQGALNYGYTF
j_gene: TRBJ2-1; v_gene: TRBV30; abundance: .; CDR3aa: CAWSVGGNYNEQFF
j_gene: TRBJ1-4; v_gene: TRBV2; abundance: .; CDR3aa: CASSESHEKLFF
j_gene: TRBJ1-5; v_gene: TRBV4-2; abundance: .; CDR3aa: CASSQEWVSNQPQHF
j_gene: TRBJ2-2; v_gene: TRBV7-3; abundance: .; CDR3aa: CASSLGLLGTAGELFF
j_gene: TRBJ2-6; v_gene: TRBV3-1/TRBV3-2; abundance: .; CDR3aa: CASSPWTGAGANVLTF
j_gene: TRBJ2-3; v_gene: TRBV6-2/TRBV6-3; abundance: .; CDR3aa: CASSGDRLDTQYF
j_gene: TRBJ2-7; v_gene: TRBV9; abundance: .; CDR3aa: CASSVQGLGEQYF
j_gene: TRBJ1-5; v_gene: TRBV9; abundance: .; CDR3aa: CASSVEGQGNQPQHF
j_gene: TRBJ2-5; v_gene: TRBV24-1; abundance: .; CDR3aa: CATSDSPTGQETQYF
j_gene: TRBJ2-4; v_gene: TRBV21-1; abundance: .; CDR3aa: CASRKGQDF
j_gene: TRBJ2-7; v_gene: TRBV6-5; abundance: few; CDR3aa: CASSYRRGAYEQYF
j_gene: TRBJ2-5; v_gene: TRBV5-6; abundance: .; CDR3aa: CASSLDQGSKTQYF
j_gene: TRBJ2-2; v_gene: TRBV6-5; abundance: .; CDR3aa: CASRGGGPDTGELFF
j_gene: TRBJ1-1; v_gene: TRBV19; abundance: .; CDR3aa: CASSMGNTEAFF
j_gene: TRBJ2-5; v_gene: TRBV11-1; abundance: .; CDR3aa: CASRGTAQETQYF
j_gene: TRBJ1-5; v_gene: TRBV19; abundance: .; CDR3aa: CASMVGAGNQPQHF
j_gene: TRBJ1-1; v_gene: TRBV4-1; abundance: .; CDR3aa: CASSQAPTGVLEAFF
j_gene: TRBJ2-3; v_gene: TRBV7-9; abundance: .; CDR3aa: CASSPQADTQYF
j_gene: TRBJ2-2; v_gene: TRBV18; abundance: .; CDR3aa: CASSPFPGNTGELFF
j_gene: TRBJ1-1; v_gene: TRBV12-3/TRBV12-4; abundance: .; CDR3aa: CASSGYTEAFF
j_gene: TRBJ2-7; v_gene: TRBV10-3; abundance: .; CDR3aa: CAISEGFGQGYEQYF
j_gene: TRBJ1-6; v_gene: TRBV19; abundance: .; CDR3aa: CASGPDSGSPLHF
j_gene: TRBJ1-2; v_gene: TRBV29-1; abundance: .; CDR3aa: CSVELGQADGYTF
j_gene: TRBJ2-3; v_gene: TRBV4-3; abundance: .; CDR3aa: CASSQDLAGGPTTQYF
j_gene: TRBJ2-5; v_gene: TRBV7-8; abundance: .; CDR3aa: CASSPHRTATQETQYF
j_gene: TRBJ2-2; v_gene: TRBV4-1; abundance: .; CDR3aa: CASSQRVAGGNTGELFF
j_gene: TRBJ2-2; v_gene: TRBV4-1; abundance: .; CDR3aa: CASSLEASGELFF
j_gene: TRBJ2-7; v_gene: TRBV5-4; abundance: .; CDR3aa: CASTSGGGRYEQYF
j_gene: TRBJ2-5; v_gene: TRBV2; abundance: .; CDR3aa: CASRDNQETQYF
j_gene: TRBJ1-2; v_gene: TRBV5-4; abundance: .; CDR3aa: CASSFYRDGYTF
j_gene: TRBJ2-7; v_gene: TRBV7-9; abundance: .; CDR3aa: CASSSEGYEQYF
j_gene: TRBJ2-2; v_gene: TRBV6-5; abundance: .; CDR3aa: CASSGVGGYTGELFF
j_gene: TRBJ2-7; v_gene: TRBV25-1; abundance: .; CDR3aa: CASSEFRSGEEQYF
j_gene: TRBJ2-5; v_gene: TRBV5-1; abundance: .; CDR3aa: CASSLGLGQAEGTQYF
j_gene: TRBJ2-2; v_gene: TRBV27; abundance: .; CDR3aa: CASRATGELFF
j_gene: TRBJ2-1; v_gene: TRBV12-3/TRBV12-4; abundance: .; CDR3aa: CASSLSASNEQFF
j_gene: TRBJ2-7; v_gene: TRBV11-3; abundance: .; CDR3aa: CASSLRGRAVEQYF
j_gene: TRBJ2-2; v_gene: TRBV11-3; abundance: .; CDR3aa: CASKDTGELFF
j_gene: TRBJ2-5; v_gene: TRBV12-3/TRBV12-4; abundance: .; CDR3aa: CASSLESQETQYF
j_gene: TRBJ2-7; v_gene: TRBV30; abundance: .; CDR3aa: CAWSPTQGEQYF
j_gene: TRBJ1-4; v_gene: TRBV18; abundance: .; CDR3aa: CASSPSVVGEKLFF
j_gene: TRBJ2-7; v_gene: TRBV19; abundance: .; CDR3aa: CASSHSLAGTYEQYF
j_gene: TRBJ2-5; v_gene: TRBV7-9; abundance: .; CDR3aa: CASSSQETQYF
j_gene: TRBJ2-1; v_gene: TRBV5-1; abundance: .; CDR3aa: CASSPAGTGAYNEQFF
j_gene: TRBJ1-5; v_gene: TRBV19; abundance: .; CDR3aa: CASTDGQGGNQPQHF
j_gene: TRBJ1-2; v_gene: TRBV25-1; abundance: .; CDR3aa: CASSEQQANYGYTF
j_gene: TRBJ2-7; v_gene: TRBV25-1; abundance: once; CDR3aa: CASSDGQGDEQYF
j_gene: TRBJ2-5; v_gene: TRBV5-1; abundance: .; CDR3aa: CASSTLSPRGAGETQYF
j_gene: TRBJ1-1; v_gene: TRBV12-5; abundance: .; CDR3aa: CASGLGGYGYTEAFF
j_gene: TRBJ1-2; v_gene: TRBV19; abundance: .; CDR3aa: CASRRGAGFGYTF